The rows below give T cell receptor beta chains drawn from one sample of a study of CD8+ T cells in alopecia areata. Assay: immunoSEQ multiplex PCR; the TCRdb copy retains only in-frame clones and omits some. The sample carries over 90,000 clones, around 59% recorded once. The source material was CD4+ T cells sorted from blood. The receptors here all came from a human donor in good health. Both conserved end residues are part of each CDR3. Fields, in order: V gene, J gene, clone size, D gene, CDR3 DNA, CDR3 protein. D genes are given only for firm matches. The size entry is marked missing in some rows and otherwise reads once, few, many or a size class.

TRBV7-9	TRBJ2-6	-	-	TGTGCCAGCAGCTTAAGGGGCGGTGCTGGGGCCAACGTCCTGACTTTC	CASSLRGGAGANVLTF
TRBV15	TRBJ2-2	few	-	TGTGCCTCCTCGGGTTACACCGGGGAGCTGTTTTTT	CASSGYTGELFF
TRBV30	TRBJ1-5	-	-	TGTGCCTGGAGTCGAGGAGGGGTAAGAAATCAGCCCCAGCATTTT	CAWSRGGVRNQPQHF
TRBV7-6	TRBJ1-1	-	-	TGTGCCAGCAGCTTAAGGGAGAACACTGAAGCTTTCTTT	CASSLRENTEAFF
TRBV7-8	TRBJ2-2	-	-	TGTGCCAGCAGCTTGTACGGCAGCACCGGGGAGCTGTTTTTT	CASSLYGSTGELFF
TRBV11-2	TRBJ1-1	-	-	TGTGCCAGCAGCGAACGGGTAGGGGACACTGAAGCTTTCTTT	CASSERVGDTEAFF
TRBV9	TRBJ1-1	-	TRBD1	TGTGCCAGCAGCTTGGGACAGGGATCCACTGAAGCTTTCTTT	CASSLGQGSTEAFF
TRBV21-1	TRBJ1-1	few	-	TGTGCCAGCAGCATTGGGACAGAAGGGGAGATGAACACTGAAGCTTTCTTT	CASSIGTEGEMNTEAFF
TRBV29-1	TRBJ1-1	-	-	TGCAGCGGTGGGGCCCGGGGCACTGAAGCTTTCTTT	CSGGARGTEAFF
TRBV4-3	TRBJ1-6	-	-	TGCGCCAGCAGCCCATCGGGGGGGGGTGTCAATAATTCACCCCTCCACTTT	CASSPSGGGVNNSPLHF
TRBV28	TRBJ2-7	-	-	TGTGCCAGCAGTTTAGGTACCTACGAGCAGTACTTC	CASSLGTYEQYF
TRBV28	TRBJ2-5	-	-	TGTGCCAGCAGTTTATATCTCTCATACAGGGATCGGTTACGTGGGACCCAGTACTTC	CASSLYLSYRDRLRGTQYF
TRBV7-9	TRBJ1-2	-	-	TGTGCCAGCAGCCCAAACAGTGACACCTATGGCTACACCTTC	CASSPNSDTYGYTF
TRBV25-1	TRBJ2-3	-	TRBD1	TGTGCCAGCAGGACAGGGACGGACACAGATACGCAGTATTTT	CASRTGTDTDTQYF
TRBV30	TRBJ2-7	-	TRBD2	TGTGCCTGGAGTGTCCGGACTAGCGGCGAGCAGTACTTC	CAWSVRTSGEQYF
TRBV2	TRBJ2-2	-	-	TGTGCCAGCAGTCTACTAAACACCGGGGAGCTGTTTTTT	CASSLLNTGELFF
TRBV15	TRBJ2-4	-	-	TGTGCCACCAGCATAGACAGAAACATTCAGTACTTC	CATSIDRNIQYF
TRBV11-2	TRBJ2-3	few	-	TGTGCCAGCAGTACTGGCGCCCCGGGTACGCAGTATTTT	CASSTGAPGTQYF
TRBV5-4	TRBJ2-1	few	-	TGTGCCAGCAGCCAAGAAGGGACGGTTGGGAATGAGCAGTTCTTC	CASSQEGTVGNEQFF
TRBV28	TRBJ2-1	-	-	TGTGCCAGCAGTTCAGGGGCGCAGAATAACAATGAGCAGTTCTTC	CASSSGAQNNNEQFF
TRBV30	TRBJ1-2	few	-	TGTGCCTGGGAGGGATATAACTATGGCTACACCTTC	CAWEGYNYGYTF
TRBV2	TRBJ1-6	-	-	TGTGCCAGCAGTGAGACGGGGGCCCTCCACTTT	CASSETGALHF
TRBV18	TRBJ2-5	once	-	TGTGCCAGCTCACCCCGGGACCCGGGGACCCAGTACTTC	CASSPRDPGTQYF
TRBV19	TRBJ1-5	-	-	TGTGCCAGTACCCCTCGTCTTCCAGGGAGCAATCAGCCCCAGCATTTT	CASTPRLPGSNQPQHF
TRBV5-1	TRBJ2-3	-	-	TGCGCCAGTAGTCTCGGGGGCCGACCCCTCACAGATACGCAGTATTTT	CASSLGGRPLTDTQYF
TRBV7-8	TRBJ2-5	-	-	TGTGCCAGCAGCTTAGTCTACTGGGTTTTGGAGACCCAGTACTTC	CASSLVYWVLETQYF
TRBV7-9	TRBJ2-1	few	-	TGTGCCAGCAGCTTAGCGACCGCCAACCGGTCGGTCCACAATGAGCAGTTCTTC	CASSLATANRSVHNEQFF
TRBV9	TRBJ1-1	-	TRBD1	TGTGCCAGCAGCCCCCAACAGGGGAGAATGAACACTGAAGCTTTCTTT	CASSPQQGRMNTEAFF
TRBV15	TRBJ2-7	once	TRBD2	TGTGCCACCAGCAGAGATAAGGGACTATCCTACGAGCAGTACTTC	CATSRDKGLSYEQYF
TRBV20-1	TRBJ1-2	-	-	TGCAGTGCTAGAGAGGTGAACCTCTACACCTTC	CSAREVNLYTF
TRBV6-1	TRBJ1-1	few	TRBD1	TGTGCCAGCATTCGGACAGGGACGGTGTGGACTGAAGCTTTCTTT	CASIRTGTVWTEAFF
TRBV30	TRBJ1-1	-	-	TGTGCCTGGAGTCGTGGGGTGAACACTGAAGCTTTCTTT	CAWSRGVNTEAFF
TRBV29-1	TRBJ2-1	-	TRBD2	TGCAGCGGTATCCGACTAGCGGGGGAACTCTACAATGAGCAGTTCTTC	CSGIRLAGELYNEQFF
TRBV30	TRBJ1-2	-	-	TGTGCCCACCCGAAGGGGATCGGCTACACCTTC	CAHPKGIGYTF
TRBV5-1	TRBJ2-7	-	TRBD1	TGCGCCAGCAGCTCCCCGGGACAGGGCTACGAGCAGTACTTC	CASSSPGQGYEQYF
TRBV29-1	TRBJ2-2	-	TRBD1	TGCAGCGTACGGGGACAGGGCGCGAACACCGGGGAGCTGTTTTTT	CSVRGQGANTGELFF
TRBV5-4	TRBJ1-2	-	TRBD1	TGTGCCAGCAGCTCGAAGGGACAGGGTGTTGGTGGCTACACCTTC	CASSSKGQGVGGYTF
TRBV7-2	TRBJ2-7	-	-	TGTGCCAGCAGCATAGGTTTGGGGGGAACGGCGCCTCCACAGCAGTACTTC	CASSIGLGGTAPPQQYF